This T cell receptor (beta chain) stems from a study of blood T cell repertoires in COVID-19. V shed 3 bases and J shed 5 bases, with 16 bases lying between them. The CDR3 covers 14 residues. Germline lookup yields CDR1 SQVTM and CDR2 ANQGSEA. In the original workflow: Estimation of nucleated cell counts was performed using reference gene primer amplification. Here immunoSEQ multiplex PCR was the method, and the copy in TCRdb shows in-frame clones only, minus some. From that table come the V and J calls and clone size; the DNA was used to work out D and trimming. Found here are over 250,000 clones, more than 75% of them singletons; the top ten hold under 2.5%.

The specimen was peripheral blood. The clonotype comes from a woman in her forties or fifties with acute or convalescent COVID-19. The chain joins TRBV29-1 to TRBJ2-5; D not certain. The CDR3: CSVEPGLNGETQYF. DNA of the CDR3: TGCAGCGTTGAGCCGGGTCTAAATGGGGAGACCCAGTACTTC. Based on the CDR3 plus reference TRBV29-1 and TRBJ2-5, the full variable domain is SAVISQKPSRDICQRGTSLTIQCQVDSQVTMMFWYRQQPGQSLTLIATANQGSEATYESGFVIDKFPISRPNLTFSTLTVSNMSPEDSSIYLCSVEPGLNGETQYFGPGTRLLVL.